The TCR beta chain described here comes from a study of regulatory T cells in long-lasting Graves disease. Study overall: To qualify as persistent, Graves' disease required over 5 years of antithyroid drugs with positive TSH receptor antibodies. Overall study results and limits: The study found lower TCR diversity in persistent Graves' patients than in newly diagnosed ones. Persistent disease was characterized by preferential usage of TRBV28, TRBJ1-2 and TRBJ2-5.

Through Arm-PCR of CDR3 regions and iRepertoire HTBI primers, TCR beta libraries were built. One entry per CDR3 protein results from TCRdb running MiXCR on the multiplex PCR reads. Of roughly 430,000 distinct CDR3 sequences in the sample, roughly a fifth were seen once. Indicated time point: persistent/refractory GD, antithyroid drugs over 5 years with positive TRAb. The authors made the TCR library using RNA they extracted from PBMCs. Criteria from the American Thyroid Association guidelines were applied to diagnose Graves' disease. The CDR3 has 16 amino acids. The V gene lost 7 bases and the J gene lost 5 bases, with 23 bases spanning the gap. In germline, CDR1 is MDHEN, CDR2 SYDVKM. This clonotype was observed many times. The antigen is unknown.

The rearrangement joins TRBV28 to TRBJ1-2; D is undetermined. This specimen was peripheral blood mononuclear cells (PBMCs), taken when the disease was refractory, from a patient treated with antithyroid drugs. This clonotype originated in a female donor with Graves disease. CDR3: CASTTRLVAGVYGYTF. The CDR3 DNA is TGTGCCAGCACCACCCGTCTAGTTGCTGGGGTTTATGGCTACACCTTC.